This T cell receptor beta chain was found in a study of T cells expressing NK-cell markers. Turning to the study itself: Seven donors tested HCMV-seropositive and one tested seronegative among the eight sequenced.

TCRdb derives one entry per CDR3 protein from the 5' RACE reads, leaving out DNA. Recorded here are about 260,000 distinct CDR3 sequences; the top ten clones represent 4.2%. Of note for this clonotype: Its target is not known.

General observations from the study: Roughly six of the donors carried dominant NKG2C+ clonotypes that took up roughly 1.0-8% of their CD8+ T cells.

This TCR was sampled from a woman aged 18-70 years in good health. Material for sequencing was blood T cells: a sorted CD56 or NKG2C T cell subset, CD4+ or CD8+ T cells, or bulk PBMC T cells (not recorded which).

CDR3 residues: CASSLGSPSGGGTQYF. V usage is TRBV7-3 and J usage is TRBJ2-5; the TCRdb call, TRBD2, lacks DNA for checking. The CDR3 spans 16 residues. Germline V gives CDR1 SGHTA, CDR2 FQGTGA.